The 29 T cell receptor beta chains below come from one sample, sequenced in a study of T cells in Graves' hyperthyroidism and ophthalmopathy. From RNA transcripts, TCR beta CDR3 regions were amplified. Researchers ran a first-round RT-PCR on the TCR CDR3 using the HTBI primer set. TCRdb ran MiXCR on the multiplex PCR reads and lists one entry per CDR3 protein. The table records some 740,000 distinct CDR3 sequences, around 13% of them present only once. Material for sequencing was blood. The receptors derive from a woman between 18 and 30 years old with Graves' hyperthyroidism.

This clonotype was seen repeatedly, ten times or more. The V and J genes are TRBV2 and TRBJ2-1, with TRBD2 identical over 12 bases. This CDR3 is 16 amino acids long. CDR1 is SNHLY and CDR2 is FYNNEI in the germline V gene. V lost 4 bases and J lost 5; bases outside the gene matches: 6. The CDR3 nucleotides are TGTGCCAGCAGTGGCCCCTGGACTAGCGGGGACAATGAGCAGTTCTTC. Protein sequence: CASSGPWTSGDNEQFF. The full variable domain, completed using reference TRBV2 and TRBJ2-1, is EPEVTQTPSHQVTQMGQEVILRCVPISNHLYFYWYRQILGQKVEFLVSFYNNEISEKSEIFDDQFSVERPDGSNFTLKIRSTKLEDSAMYFCASSGPWTSGDNEQFFGPGTRLTVL.

This clonotype was counted at least ten times. The V gene is TRBV3-1, the J gene TRBJ2-1, with TRBD2 matching 10 bases. The CDR3 runs to 15 residues. Germline trimming cut 4 bases from V and 4 bases from J; bases unmatched to any gene: 4. Germline lookup yields CDR1 LGHDT and CDR2 YNNKEL (reference sequence). CDR3 in amino acids: CASSPWTSGYNEQFF. The CDR3 DNA sequence: TGTGCCAGCAGCCCCTGGACTAGCGGTTACAATGAGCAGTTCTTC.

This clonotype has just a few counts. This chain connects TRBV19 to TRBJ2-5, with D perhaps matching TRBD1 (5 bases). The V end was cut by 6 bases, the J end by 4 bases, with 18 bases between. CDR1 and CDR2 from the germline V gene are LNHDA and SQIVND (reference sequence). The CDR3 spans 15 residues. CDR3 protein: CASSRRPSGAETQYF. The CDR3 DNA follows: TGTGCCAGTAGCAGACGGCCAAGTGGGGCAGAGACCCAGTACTTC. Full variable domain (outside the CDR3, taken from reference TRBV19 and TRBJ2-5): DGGITQSPKYLFRKEGQNVTLSCEQNLNHDAMYWYRQDPGQGLRLIYYSQIVNDFQKGDIAEGYSVSREKKESFPLTVTSAQKNPTAFYLCASSRRPSGAETQYFGPGTRLLVL.

The sample holds many counts of this clonotype. CDR3 residues: CASSEASIQYF. DNA of the CDR3: TGTGCCAGCAGTGAGGCGTCCATTCAGTACTTC. J is TRBJ2-4 and V is TRBV11-2; D unclear. The V gene's germline CDR1 is SGHAT and CDR2 FQNNGV. This CDR3 spans 11 amino acids. The ends were cut back, 6 bases at V and 9 bases at J, with 9 bases in the middle. Drawing the rest from reference TRBV11-2 and TRBJ2-4, the complete variable domain is EAGVAQSPRYKIIEKRQSVAFWCNPISGHATLYWYQQILGQGPKLLIQFQNNGVVDDSQLPKDRFSAERLKGVDSTLKIQPAKLEDSAVYLCASSEASIQYFGAGTRLSVL.

This clonotype was observed at least ten times. The chain is built from TRBV7-9 and TRBJ1-5; 10 bases fit TRBD1. Germline trimming cut 5 bases from V and 6 bases from J; bases unmatched to any gene: 10. Per germline, CDR1 SEHNR and CDR2 FQNEAQ (reference sequence). This CDR3 spans 16 amino acids. The CDR3 here is CASSPETGGKRQPQHF. CDR3 nucleotide sequence: TGTGCCAGCAGCCCAGAGACAGGGGGCAAGCGTCAGCCCCAGCATTTT.

This clonotype appeared a few times. The chain couples TRBV15 to TRBJ1-6; 7 bases agree with TRBD1. CDR3 length: 15 residues. Germline V CDR1 and CDR2: LNHNV, YYDKDF (reference sequence). V lost 3 bases to trimming and J lost 6 bases; unmatched junction nucleotides: 5. Written as DNA, the CDR3 is TGTGCCACCAGCAGGGACGGGACAGTTAATTCACCCCTCCACTTT. Translated: CATSRDGTVNSPLHF.

This clonotype was counted ten times or more. The chain joins TRBV29-1 to TRBJ2-7, with D perhaps assigned TRBD1 or TRBD2 (8 bases each). CDR1 and CDR2 from the germline V gene are SQVTM and ANQGSEA. CDR3 length: 18 residues. V lost 1 base and J lost 5, with 27 bases in between. CDR3 coding DNA: TGCAGCGTTGAAGGTCCAGGGGGCACGGCGGGAGGAATCCACGAGCAGTACTTC. The encoded protein is CSVEGPGGTAGGIHEQYF.

This clonotype was counted ten times or more. The chain is built from TRBV28 and TRBJ2-3; TRBD1 aligns across 7 bases. The CDR3 totals 14 residues. V trimming: 4 bases; J trimming: 3 bases; junction bases outside the gene matches: 4. CDR1 and CDR2 from the germline V gene are MDHEN and SYDVKM. The CDR3: CASSWDSPTDTQYF. The CDR3 nucleotides read TGTGCCAGCAGTTGGGACAGCCCGACAGATACGCAGTATTTT.

V usage is TRBV4-3 and J usage is TRBJ2-1; perhaps TRBD2 as D (6 bases). This CDR3 region has 17 residues. Germline values: CDR1 LGHNA, CDR2 YSLEER. Trimming took off 0 bases at V and 6 bases at J, with 18 bases between the two ends. CDR3 in DNA: TGCGCCAGCAGCCAAGATCTAGGAGGGGAGAACACCAATGAGCAGTTCTTC. Protein: CASSQDLGGENTNEQFF.

The V gene is TRBV27, the J gene TRBJ1-2; 8 nucleotides agree with TRBD1. Germline assignment: CDR1 MNHEY and CDR2 SMNVEV (reference sequence). Trimming removed 0 bases from V and 8 bases from J; junction bases left unmatched: 11. CDR3 length equals 16 residues. CDR3 nucleotides: TGTGCCAGCAGTTTATCGAGGCCAGGGGGCGCGAAGGGCTACACCTTC. Its translation is CASSLSRPGGAKGYTF.

This clonotype was recorded at least ten times. V and J are TRBV27 and TRBJ1-5; 8 bases fit TRBD1. From germline, CDR1 is MNHEY and CDR2 SMNVEV (reference sequence). The CDR3 loop spans 17 amino acids. The J segment lost 2 bases and the V segment lost 2 bases, leaving 8 bases of the junction unmatched. CDR3 bases: TGTGCCAGCAGTTTAGGTGTGGCAGGGGGCCGCAATCAGCCCCAGCATTTT. Protein sequence: CASSLGVAGGRNQPQHF.

At least ten counts were recorded for this clonotype. The chain carries TRBV2 and TRBJ2-3; D is uncertain. V was shortened by 6 bases and J by 2 bases, with 12 bases between the two germline ends. The CDR3 has 14 residues. The germline CDR1 and CDR2 sequences are SNHLY and FYNNEI. CDR3 nucleotides: TGTGCCAGCAGCCCCCGGCTGCCCACAGATACGCAGTATTTT. It codes for CASSPRLPTDTQYF.

This clonotype was detected many times. The CDR3 loop is CASSPSRPEVSYGYTF. Written as DNA, the CDR3 is TGTGCCAGCAGCCCTAGTCGCCCCGAGGTATCCTATGGCTACACCTTC. The chain recombines TRBV7-9 with TRBJ1-2; D call uncertain. The germline V gene has CDR1 SEHNR and CDR2 FQNEAQ (reference sequence). The CDR3 sequence is 16 residues long. Trimming left V 5 bases short and J 4 bases short, with 20 bases between. Combining the CDR3 with reference TRBV7-9 and TRBJ1-2 gives the whole variable domain DTGVSQNPRHKITKRGQNVTFRCDPISEHNRLYWYRQTLGQGPEFLTYFQNEAQLEKSRLLSDRFSAERPKGSFSTLEIQRTEQGDSAMYLCASSPSRPEVSYGYTFGSGTRLTVV.

This clonotype was detected a few times. The chain carries TRBV27 and TRBJ2-7, with 9 bases fitting TRBD2. Germline V gene data show CDR1 as MNHEY and CDR2 as SMNVEV (reference sequence). Trimming took 5 bases from V and 3 from J; bases not matched to a gene: 5. This CDR3 comprises 14 residues. The CDR3 reads CASSPLAGFYEQYF. The CDR3 DNA reads as TGTGCCAGCAGTCCACTAGCGGGTTTCTACGAGCAGTACTTC.

Regarding this clonotype: A much larger clonotype is one base distant, so this may be a read error. The chain combines TRBV20-1 with TRBJ1-1; D uncertain. Trimming stripped 2 bases from V and 0 bases from J, with 4 bases between. This CDR3 spans 12 amino acids. CDR1 DFQATT and CDR2 SNEGSKA come from the germline V gene (reference sequence). The CDR3: CSARLMNTEAFF. The CDR3 bases are TGCAGTGCTAGACTGATGAACACTGAAGCTTTCTTT.

Ten or more counts support this clonotype. This CDR3 reads CASIRQGAGTEAFF. CDR3 nucleotides: TGTGCCAGCATCCGACAGGGGGCTGGCACTGAAGCTTTCTTT. The V gene is TRBV6-2 or TRBV6-3, the J gene TRBJ1-1, with 10 bases lining up with TRBD1. Germline V gene sequence: CDR1 MNHEY, CDR2 SVGEGT. Trimming cost V 7 bases and J 4 bases; bases outside gene matches: 6. The CDR3 has 14 residues.

This clonotype was recorded a few times. A read error may explain this, as a much larger clone is one base away. This chain joins TRBV7-9 and TRBJ1-1, with D uncertain. The V gene's germline CDR1 is SEHNR and CDR2 FQNEAQ (reference sequence). V was pared by 3 bases and J by 2 bases, with 4 bases between. CDR3 length: 12 residues. CDR3 bases: TGTGCCAGCAGCTTGATAAACACTGAAGCTTTCTTT. It translates to CASSLINTEAFF.

Ten or more counts support this clonotype. This rearrangement joins TRBV28 to TRBJ2-5, with TRBD2 identical over 11 bases. The V gene end was trimmed by 10 bases and the J gene end by 5 bases; junction bases not matched to a gene: 12. The V gene's germline CDR1 is MDHEN and CDR2 SYDVKM. The CDR3 has 15 residues. CDR3 loop: CATYSGREARETQYF. CDR3 DNA sequence: TGTGCCACCTATAGCGGGAGGGAGGCCCGGGAGACCCAGTACTTC.

This sequence joins TRBV28 and TRBJ1-4, with 10 bases that match TRBD1. The germline V gene has CDR1 MDHEN and CDR2 SYDVKM. CDR3 size: 15 residues. V lost 7 bases to trimming and J lost 4 bases; unmatched junction nucleotides: 6. The CDR3 sequence: CASTGTGDGNEKLFF. CDR3 sequence (DNA): TGTGCCAGCACCGGGACAGGGGACGGTAATGAAAAACTGTTTTTT.

The sample holds a few counts of this clonotype. The chain employs TRBV29-1 and TRBJ2-5; tentatively, D is TRBD1 or TRBD2 (5 bases each). The CDR3 runs 12 residues. Germline assignment: CDR1 SQVTM and CDR2 ANQGSEA. Trimming cost V 7 bases and J 5 bases, with 14 bases left between them. In DNA form, the CDR3 reads TGCAGCGCCGTGAGGGGTAGGGAGACCCAGTACTTC. It is translated as CSAVRGRETQYF.

The CDR3 region has the DNA TGTGCCAGCAGGACAGGGGGCGGATCGAGCACTGAAGCTTTCTTT. Translating it yields CASRTGGGSSTEAFF. The V and J genes are TRBV2 and TRBJ1-1; 10 bases map to TRBD1. CDR3 length equals 15 residues. Germline trimming cut 6 bases from V and 4 bases from J; bases unmatched to any gene: 8. Germline lookup yields CDR1 SNHLY and CDR2 FYNNEI.

This sequence joins TRBV18 and TRBJ1-2, with 7 bases that match TRBD1. CDR1 is KGHSH and CDR2 is LQKENI in the germline V gene. V shed 2 bases and J 3 bases; nucleotides not matched to a gene: 3. The CDR3 totals 14 residues. The DNA for the CDR3 is TGTGCCAGCTCACCATTTCAGGGGGACTATGGCTACACCTTC. Its protein is CASSPFQGDYGYTF. Supplemented by reference TRBV18 and TRBJ1-2, the full variable domain reads NAGVMQNPRHLVRRRGQEARLRCSPMKGHSHVYWYRQLPEEGLKFMVYLQKENIIDESGMPKERFSAEFPKEGPSILRIQQVVRGDSAAYFCASSPFQGDYGYTFGSGTRLTVV.

V gene TRBV13 combines with J gene TRBJ1-2; TRBD1 agrees at 7 bases. Germline values: CDR1 PRHDT, CDR2 FYEKMQ (reference sequence). CDR3 length: 15 residues. V trimming: 0 bases; J trimming: 5 bases; junction bases outside the gene matches: 6. The CDR3 reads CASSLGDRAEYGYTF. The CDR3 nucleotides read TGTGCCAGCAGCTTAGGCGACAGGGCCGAATATGGCTACACCTTC.

This clonotype was seen more than once but under ten times. This rearrangement joins TRBV6-9 to TRBJ2-7; D is perhaps TRBD1 (6 bases). Germline V gives CDR1 MNHGY, CDR2 SVAAGI. This CDR3 contains 13 residues. Trimming cost V 1 base and J 4 bases, with 8 bases left between them. The CDR3 DNA reads as TGTGCCAGCAGTTATTACAGGGAGTACGAGCAGTACTTC. It yields the protein CASSYYREYEQYF.

This clonotype was counted a few times. This chain links TRBV7-8 with TRBJ2-7; 8 positions match TRBD2. V lost 2 bases to trimming and J lost 9 bases; unmatched junction nucleotides: 15. The CDR3 has 16 amino acids. CDR1 SGHVS and CDR2 FQNEAQ come from the germline V gene. The CDR3 DNA sequence: TGTGCCAGCAGCTTATCCCGACTAGCGAGGAGGGTTGGGCAGTACTTC. It translates to CASSLSRLARRVGQYF. Full variable domain (rest looked up from reference TRBV7-8 and TRBJ2-7): GAGVSQSPRYKVAKRGQDVALRCDPISGHVSLFWYQQALGQGPEFLTYFQNEAQLDKSGLPSDRFFAERPEGSVSTLKIQRTQQEDSAVYLCASSLSRLARRVGQYFGPGTRLTVT.

The gene calls are TRBV19 and TRBJ2-1, with TRBD2 matching 12 bases. CDR1 and CDR2 from the germline V gene are LNHDA and SQIVND (reference sequence). This CDR3 comprises 13 residues. Unmatched junction bases numbered 0, after V lost 3 bases and J lost 9 bases. The DNA for the CDR3 is TGTGCCAGTAGTATGGGACTAGCGGGTGAGCAGTTCTTC. Translating it yields CASSMGLAGEQFF.

This clonotype was seen a few times. The chain links TRBV11-2 to TRBJ2-3, with D perhaps TRBD1 or TRBD2 (5 bases each). Germline loops: CDR1 SGHAT, CDR2 FQNNGV. V lost 1 base and J lost 8, with 19 bases in between. There are 16 residues in the CDR3. Written as DNA, the CDR3 is TGTGCCAGCAGCTTAGTCGGGGCTACGGTTAAAAGTACGCAGTATTTT. Encoded protein: CASSLVGATVKSTQYF. Full variable domain (outside the CDR3, taken from reference TRBV11-2 and TRBJ2-3): EAGVAQSPRYKIIEKRQSVAFWCNPISGHATLYWYQQILGQGPKLLIQFQNNGVVDDSQLPKDRFSAERLKGVDSTLKIQPAKLEDSAVYLCASSLVGATVKSTQYFGPGTRLTVL.

This clonotype has ten or more counts. The rearrangement joins TRBV18 to TRBJ2-7; D is unclear. V lost 0 bases and J 5 bases, leaving 8 bases between the germline ends. The CDR3 consists of 13 residues. The germline V gene has CDR1 KGHSH and CDR2 LQKENI. As DNA, the CDR3 is TGTGCCAGCTCACCACCCGGGCTGGACGAGCAGTACTTC. Its protein is CASSPPGLDEQYF.

This clonotype has at least ten counts. CDR3 nucleotide sequence: TGCAGCGCTGTAGGACAGGGGGCCAACGAGCAGTACTTC. It codes for CSAVGQGANEQYF. V is TRBV29-1 and J is TRBJ2-7; 11 bases are shared with TRBD1. With 7 bases clipped from V and 5 bases from J, the junction kept 7 bases outside the gene matches. The CDR3 is 13 amino acids. Looked up from germline, CDR1 is SQVTM and CDR2 is ANQGSEA.